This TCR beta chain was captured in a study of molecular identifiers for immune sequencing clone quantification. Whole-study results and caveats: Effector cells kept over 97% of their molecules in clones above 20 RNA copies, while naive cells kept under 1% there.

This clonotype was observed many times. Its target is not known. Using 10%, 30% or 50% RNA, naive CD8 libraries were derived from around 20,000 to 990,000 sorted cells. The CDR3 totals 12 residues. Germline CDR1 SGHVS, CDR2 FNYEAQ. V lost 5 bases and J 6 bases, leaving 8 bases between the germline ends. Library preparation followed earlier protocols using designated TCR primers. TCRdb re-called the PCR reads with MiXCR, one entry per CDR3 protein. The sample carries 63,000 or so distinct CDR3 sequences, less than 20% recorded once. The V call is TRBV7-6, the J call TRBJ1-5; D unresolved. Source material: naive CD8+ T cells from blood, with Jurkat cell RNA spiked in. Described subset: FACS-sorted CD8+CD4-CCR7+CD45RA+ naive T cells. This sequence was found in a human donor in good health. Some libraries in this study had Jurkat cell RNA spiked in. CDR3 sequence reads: CASSRMGQPQHF. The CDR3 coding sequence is TGTGCCAGCAGCCGCATGGGTCAGCCCCAGCATTTT.